This T cell receptor (beta chain) appears in the sequencing data of a study of blood T cell repertoires in COVID-19. As for the study in general: Collection of acute and convalescent COVID-19 samples took place in the United States, Italy and Spain. T cells, B-cell-depleted T cells, or PBMCs provided the cDNA or gDNA that served as material.

This CDR3 is built from 11 residues. V lost 5 bases and J lost 3, with 4 bases in between. Germline V gene sequence: CDR1 SGHNT, CDR2 YENEEA. In the study's own analysis: Estimates of nucleated cell counts were drawn from the amplification of reference gene primers. TCRdb's table, derived via immunoSEQ multiplex PCR, lists solely in-frame clones and lacks some. Clone size and V and J calls were adopted from that table, with D and trimming inferred from the DNA. The sample contains about 140,000 clones, around 83% of which appear only once. The sequenced sample consisted of peripheral blood. V and J are TRBV11-3 and TRBJ1-1; D not certain. The receptor comes from a man between 60 and 70 years old with active or convalescent COVID-19. The CDR3 region is CASSPDTEAFF. CDR3 in DNA: TGTGCCAGCAGCCCGGACACTGAAGCTTTCTTT. Using reference TRBV11-3 and TRBJ1-1 for the parts outside the CDR3, the full variable domain is EAGVVQSPRYKIIEKKQPVAFWCNPISGHNTLYWYLQNLGQGPELLIRYENEEAVDDSQLPKDRFSAERLKGVDSTLKIQPAELGDSAVYLCASSPDTEAFFGQGTRLTVV.